This T cell receptor (beta chain) is drawn from a study of T-cell reconstitution after alpha-beta-depleted transplantation in children. The CDR3 contains 14 residues. The ends lost 7 bases at V and 6 bases at J; junction bases unmatched: 7. Germline CDR1 reads SGHRS; CDR2 reads YFSETQ. As it was prepared, the TCRbeta library received unique molecular identifiers. TCRdb used MiXCR to reprocess the PCR reads, holding one entry per CDR3 protein. This sample has over 200,000 distinct CDR3 sequences, with 7% to 9% found just once. This clonotype was observed a few times. The sequence was obtained from a male patient aged 2-10 years who had a stem cell transplant for acute myeloid leukemia, so the T cells may come from the graft donor. This rearrangement joins TRBV5-1 to TRBJ2-3, with 11 bases identical to TRBD2. The material sequenced was PBMCs, mostly from graft donor cells, taken 360 days after TCRalphabeta/CD19-depleted stem cell transplant. The CDR3 DNA reads as TGCGCCAGCCATAGCGGGAGGGCCCCCGATACGCAGTATTTT. Protein sequence: CASHSGRAPDTQYF.